The present T cell receptor (beta chain) was sequenced within a study of cytomegalovirus exposure and HLA in healthy donors. Study-wide points: Presence/absence analyses assumed roughly uniform sequencing depth across donors, which may not hold. Associated with HLA alleles at 0.05 false discovery rate in a later analysis were 17,000 or so TCR beta sequences. Three CMV-associated chains were confirmed in vitro to be specific for CMV antigens. Sequencing artifact likely explains a cluster of highly shared sequence variants.

Concerning this clone itself: Its antigen is currently unknown.

Trimming cost V 10 bases and J 1 base, with 17 bases left between them. Germline V gene sequence: CDR1 MDHEN, CDR2 SYDVKM. This CDR3 has 15 residues. Use of 60 Vbeta and 13 Jbeta primers characterized the PCR. The method was immunoSEQ multiplex PCR; TCRdb's version includes in-frame clones alone and lacks a portion of them. Among about 180,000 clones listed, roughly 80% were seen once. The chain is built from TRBV28 and TRBJ1-5, with no clear D. Sample: PBMCs. The TCR comes from a male donor in good health and CMV-seronegative. The CDR3 loop is CAIIDSGGSNQPQHF. CDR3 DNA: TGTGCCATCATTGACTCGGGTGGGAGCAATCAGCCCCAGCATTTT.